This passage covers 20 T cell receptor beta chains from one sample sequenced in a study of tumor-infiltrating lymphocytes in primary liver carcinoma. Germline DNA was also extracted, and blood RNA derived from unsorted whole blood. Synthesis of TCR beta cDNA was carried out from about 540 ng total RNA with a constant-region primer. Amplification in three nested multiplex PCR rounds with slightly modified ARM-PCR gave rise to TCR beta libraries. Use of TRBV1-TRBV30 forward primers with a C-beta reverse primer characterized the first two PCR rounds, which lasted about 11 cycles each. TCRdb re-derived calls from the multiplex PCR reads in MiXCR, one entry per CDR3 protein. The sample includes roughly 330,000 distinct CDR3 sequences, less than 65% of them seen just once. Sequencing was carried out using peripheral blood. All receptors derive from a man aged 35 to 55 with primary liver carcinoma and hepatitis B virus infection.

Concerning this clonotype itself: A much larger clone differs by one base, so this may be a read error. The final CDR3 position lacks the conserved phenylalanine or tryptophan, pointing to a likely read error. The rearrangement uses TRBV12-3 or TRBV12-4 and TRBJ1-6; a weak D match, TRBD1 (6 bases). Trimming removed 2 bases at V and 7 bases at J, with 9 bases between. The CDR3 contains 14 residues. As DNA, the CDR3 is TGTGCCAGCAGTTTACAGGGGAAGAATTCACCCCTCCACTCT. Encoded protein: CASSLQGKNSPLHS.

As concerns this clonotype: The conserved phenylalanine or tryptophan normally closing the CDR3 is absent here, so this likely arose from a read error. The CDR3 reads CASSVQTSGSLEEQFL. In DNA, the CDR3 is TGTGCCAGCAGCGTACAAACTAGCGGGAGCCTGGAAGAGCAGTTCTTA. The chain links TRBV11-2 to TRBJ2-1; 11 bases are a match to TRBD2. The CDR3 consists of 16 residues. After removal of 5 bases from V and 10 bases from J, the junction contained 13 bases not matched to a gene. The germline gives CDR1 SGHAT, CDR2 FQNNGV.

To note about this clonotype: A junction end diverges from the germline sequence, so it may reflect a read error. The V call is TRBV11-1, the J call TRBJ2-5, with D unclear. The CDR3 sequence is 16 residues long. Germline CDR1 SGHAT, CDR2 FQDESV (reference sequence). In DNA form, the CDR3 reads TGTGCCAGCAGCTTGCAGACAAGGGTCCTACAAGAGACCCAGTATTTC. It is translated as CASSLQTRVLQETQYF.

As regards this clonotype: This may come from a read error, since a much larger clone is one base off. In this CDR3 the conserved last residue, phenylalanine or tryptophan, is missing, so a read error is likely. The chain joins TRBV6-1 to TRBJ1-4; D not resolved. CDR1 is MNHNS and CDR2 is SASEGT in the germline V gene. V was cut by 3 bases and J by 7 bases, with 12 bases left in between. This CDR3 contains 14 residues. The CDR3 sequence is CASSDRGGGEKLFS. CDR3 sequence (DNA): TGTGCCAGCAGTGATCGGGGAGGCGGTGAAAAACTGTTTTCT.

V usage is TRBV11-2 and J usage is TRBJ2-7; 8 bases fit TRBD1. The CDR3 totals 15 residues. V gave up 4 bases and J gave up 3 bases; unmatched junction bases: 8. From germline, CDR1 is SGHAT and CDR2 FQNNGV. The CDR3 coding sequence is TGTGCCAGCAGCTCCGAAGACAGGGGAGGCTACGAGCAGTACTTC. Amino acid sequence: CASSSEDRGGYEQYF.

To note about this clonotype: At one of its ends the junction is not consistent with the germline gene, which may arise from a read error. The rearrangement joins TRBV11-2 to TRBJ2-7; D possibly corresponds to TRBD1 (6 bases). Germline CDR1 and CDR2: SGHAT and FQNNGV. The CDR3 covers 15 residues. The CDR3 here is CVSSLLGAEGFEQYF. CDR3 in DNA: TGTGTCAGCAGCTTATTGGGGGCAGAGGGTTTTGAGCAGTACTTC.

In the case of this clonotype: The junction does not match germline at one end; this may be a read error. The chain carries TRBV11-1 and TRBJ1-1, with 8 positions matching TRBD1. The germline V gene encodes CDR1 SGHAT and CDR2 FQDESV (reference sequence). This CDR3 spans 15 amino acids. The CDR3 nucleotides read TGTGCCACCAGCTTAAGGCAGGGGGCCATGACTGAAGCTTTCTTT. It encodes CATSLRQGAMTEAFF.

In this sample, this clonotype turned up a few times. The CDR3 end shows no conserved phenylalanine or tryptophan, and so a read error is likely. The limits of the CDR3 on the DNA are not certain, so only TCRdb's listed CDR3 is given. The chain carries TRBV4-1 and TRBJ2-2. From germline, CDR1 is MGHRA and CDR2 YSYEKL. The CDR3 is 14 residues long, ends included. The CDR3 region is CASSQDRKGGELFL.

Comments on this clonotype: The junction differs from germline at one of its ends, possibly a read error. V is TRBV28 and J is TRBJ2-2, with 7 bases that match TRBD2. The length of the CDR3 is 15 residues. CDR1 and CDR2 from the germline V gene are MDHEN and SYDVKM. The CDR3 here is CASRRGGAGTVELFF. Written as DNA, the CDR3 is TGTGCCAGCAGGCGGGGAGGGGCGGGAACCGTGGAGCTGTTTTTT.

As for this clonotype: The final CDR3 position lacks the conserved phenylalanine or tryptophan, pointing to a likely read error. The V gene is TRBV6-5, the J gene TRBJ2-3, with D unresolved. The CDR3 totals 15 residues. The germline V gene has CDR1 MNHEY and CDR2 SVGAGI. The CDR3 reads CASSYSNGPTDTQYL. DNA for the CDR3: TGTGCCAGTAGTTACTCGAACGGTCCCACAGATACGCAGTATCTT.

This clonotype was observed many times. The chain recombines TRBV5-5 with TRBJ2-1, with D perhaps TRBD1 (6 bases). The CDR3 contains 14 residues. CDR1 and CDR2 (germline): SGHKS, YYEKEE (reference sequence). V was clipped by 1 base and J by 8 bases, with 13 bases between them. The CDR3 spells CASSLTGLEDEQFF. DNA of the CDR3: TGTGCCAGCAGCTTGACAGGGCTCGAGGATGAGCAGTTCTTC.

Worth noting for this clonotype: One end of the junction fails to match germline, which may point to a read error. The chain carries TRBV12-3 or TRBV12-4 and TRBJ2-7; a possible D gene is TRBD2 (5 bases). This CDR3 contains 14 residues. CDR3 loop: CASSLAHSSYKQYF. CDR3 coding DNA: TGTGCCAGCAGCTTAGCGCACTCCTCTTACAAGCAGTACTTC.

The chain recombines TRBV12-3 or TRBV12-4 with TRBJ2-1; 8 nucleotides align to TRBD2. The CDR3 consists of 14 residues. V shed 11 bases and J 6 bases; nucleotides not matched to a gene: 12. The CDR3 sequence: CAYSQREMVNEQFF. CDR3 DNA sequence: TGTGCCTATTCCCAGCGGGAGATGGTCAATGAGCAGTTCTTC.

On this clonotype: One end of the junction varies from germline; a read error may be responsible. The chain employs TRBV12-3 or TRBV12-4 and TRBJ2-1, with D tentatively TRBD2 (5 bases). The CDR3 is made up of 15 amino acids. The CDR3 is CACSRMGSSYNEQFF. The CDR3 region has the DNA TGTGCCTGCAGCCGTATGGGGAGCTCCTACAATGAGCAGTTCTTC.

Ten or more counts support this clonotype. The chain combines TRBV6-5 with TRBJ1-6; D uncertain. The CDR3 has 16 residues. Germline V gives CDR1 MNHEY, CDR2 SVGAGI. Trimming removed 6 bases from V and 6 bases from J, with 18 bases in between. CDR3 protein: CASRALSAELNSPLHF. DNA for the CDR3: TGTGCCAGCAGAGCACTGAGTGCCGAACTTAATTCACCCCTCCACTTT.

Concerning this clonotype itself: The junction does not match germline at one end; this may be a read error. V gene TRBV11-2 combines with J gene TRBJ2-3; no definite D call. Germline V gives CDR1 SGHAT, CDR2 FQNNGV. There are 16 residues in the CDR3. The CDR3 sequence is CGSSLLLVLESDTQYF. The CDR3 DNA sequence: TGTGGCAGCAGCTTACTACTTGTGCTGGAGTCAGATACGCAGTATTTT.

This clonotype was detected once. The chain is built from TRBV29-1 and TRBJ1-5; no definite D call. CDR1 is SQVTM, CDR2 ANQGSEA, per germline. The CDR3 is made up of 17 amino acids. Trimming cost V 2 bases and J 4 bases, with 21 bases left between them. The CDR3 region is CSVEIGSVGSGNQPQHF. Here the CDR3 DNA reads TGCAGCGTTGAAATAGGTTCCGTGGGGAGCGGAAATCAGCCCCAGCATTTT. Full variable domain (outside the CDR3, taken from reference TRBV29-1 and TRBJ1-5): SAVISQKPSRDICQRGTSLTIQCQVDSQVTMMFWYRQQPGQSLTLIATANQGSEATYESGFVIDKFPISRPNLTFSTLTVSNMSPEDSSIYLCSVEIGSVGSGNQPQHFGDGTRLSIL.

This clonotype was seen many times. This rearrangement joins TRBV6-5 to TRBJ1-1; 7 bases map to TRBD1. V lost 4 bases to trimming and J lost 10 bases; unmatched junction nucleotides: 9. CDR1 MNHEY and CDR2 SVGAGI come from the germline V gene. This CDR3 is 13 amino acids long. The CDR3 coding sequence is TGTGCCAGCAGTTCCGAGACAGGGAGCGTAGCTTTCTTT. Its protein product is CASSSETGSVAFF.

Turning to this clonotype: Relative to the germline gene, one junction end is altered; a read error may explain this. This chain joins TRBV18 and TRBJ1-1; 9 bases map to TRBD1. Germline V lookup: CDR1 KGHSH, CDR2 LQKENI. CDR3 length equals 14 residues. CDR3 bases: TGTGCCAGCTCACCTAGGACAGGGGTCACTGAAACTTTCTTT. This encodes CASSPRTGVTETFF.

To note about this clonotype: A much larger clone sits a single nucleotide away, making a read error possible. The chain links TRBV6-1 to TRBJ1-3; D unresolved. Trimming removed 1 base at V and 2 bases at J, with 9 bases between. The germline CDR1 and CDR2 sequences are MNHNS and SASEGT. This CDR3 is 15 amino acids long. CDR3 sequence reads: CASSEGVQTGNTIYF. In DNA, the CDR3 is TGTGCCAGCAGTGAAGGAGTGCAGACTGGAAACACCATATATTTT.